This T cell receptor (beta chain) stems from a study of blood T cell repertoires in COVID-19 (dated by TCRdb to the early 2020s). Some background on the complete study: The collaborator samples originated in the United States, Italy and Spain and spanned the acute and convalescent phases of COVID-19. The material from the prospective study consisted of cDNA or gDNA derived from T cells, B-cell-depleted T cells, or PBMCs. The samples were drawn from the first 160 participants of the ongoing ImmuneRACE study and from some 1,300 subjects provided by 6 global collaborators. A freely available public database, intended as a resource for researchers studying the immune response to SARS-CoV-2, is where the repertoires were released. Where available, HLA class I and class II types were taken from metadata supplied by the sample provider and were not determined by assay-based typing. A de-identified subject ID, COVID-19 status, age in years and sex were almost always included in the sample metadata. Deeply sampled blood TCRbeta repertoires from subjects exposed to, actively infected with, or recovered from COVID-19 were included in the dataset.

TCRbeta CDR3 regions were amplified from genomic DNA by means of the immunoSEQ Assay, a bias-controlled multiplex PCR. Processing in the source paper ran as follows. Nucleated cell counts per sample were estimated from amplification of reference gene primers within the assay. Sequence reads were collapsed and filtered to measure the absolute abundance of every unique TCRbeta CDR3 rearrangement. For each sample, productive Simpson clonality was calculated by taking the square root of Simpson's diversity index across productive rearrangements. In its TCRdb copy, this immuneACCESS table keeps in-frame sequences only and misses some clones. Where compared with another copy, unresolved V genes explain less than half of these, and the others have no known cause. V and J calls and clone size are given by that table; D and trimming were obtained from the DNA. The table for this sample lists approximately 70,000 clones; 75% to 90% of them were counted only once. Of the sample, approximately 18% falls within the top ten clones.

Worth noting for this clone: The clone's antigen remains unknown. No base qualities exist here, and no much larger clone lies one base off it.

A second Seattle source provided samples from volunteer blood donors who had recovered from COVID-19. Each collaborating institution followed its own protocols to collect whole blood in K2EDTA tubes. For TCRbeta analysis, collaborators shipped samples as frozen whole blood, isolated PBMCs, or DNA extracted from either of those sample types. The CDR3 spans 18 residues, from the cysteine through the phenylalanine. Of the read, only the CDR3 DNA is kept; its 54 bases are in frame from base 1. The germline V gene sets CDR1 to SGHDT and CDR2 to YYEEEE. After removal of 1 base from V and 1 base from J, the junction retains 11 bases not matched to a gene. Study-wide conclusions, independent of this receptor: The amount of clinical and demographic metadata varied by source and participant and was provided uncurated.

The specimen was peripheral blood. This receptor was taken from a man aged 65 to 79 who had recovered from COVID-19. Rearrangement joined TRBV5-6 to TRBJ2-3; TRBD1 lines up with 8 middle nucleotides. The CDR3 has the sequence CASSLPQGDLRRTDTQYF. The nucleotide sequence reads as follows: TGTGCCAGCAGCTTGCCACAGGGGGACCTTCGGCGCACAGATACGCAGTATTTT.